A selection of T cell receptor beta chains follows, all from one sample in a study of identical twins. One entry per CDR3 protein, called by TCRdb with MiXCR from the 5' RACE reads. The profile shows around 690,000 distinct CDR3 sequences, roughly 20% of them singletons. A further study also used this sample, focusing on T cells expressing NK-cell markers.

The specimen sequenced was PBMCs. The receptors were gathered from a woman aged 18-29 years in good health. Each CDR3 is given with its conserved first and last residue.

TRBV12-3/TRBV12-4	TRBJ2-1	CASSSLAGPLNEQFF
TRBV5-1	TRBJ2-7	CASSLYSEQYF
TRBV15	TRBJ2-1	CATSWKDVSSYNEQFF
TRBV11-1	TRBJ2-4	CASSQRLGGPRGKNIQYF
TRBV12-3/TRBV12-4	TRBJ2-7	CASSPLWSGSAYEQYF
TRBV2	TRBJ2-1	CAGKPGGSRVGEQFF
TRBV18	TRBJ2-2	CASSADRGHSTGELFF
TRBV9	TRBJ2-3	CASSVGLTLTDTQYF
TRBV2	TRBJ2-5	CASSERWGGEETQYF
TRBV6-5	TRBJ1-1	CASSYSGQGSTEAFF
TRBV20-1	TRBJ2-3	CSAKITGGEADTQYF
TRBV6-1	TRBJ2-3	CASSPSMGTSTDTQYF
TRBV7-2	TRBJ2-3	CASSSQTDTQYF
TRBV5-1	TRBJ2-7	CASSLGQSEQYF
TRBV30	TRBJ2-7	CAWSLYGGSYEQYF
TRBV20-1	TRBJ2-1	CSARVSGSRYNEQFF